This is a list of T cell receptor beta chains from one sample in a study of blood T cell repertoires in COVID-19. TCRdb keeps only in-frame clones here, not all; method: immunoSEQ multiplex PCR. The sample yields around 64,000 clones, around 66% seen once. Input material: PBMCs or T cells enriched from blood (not recorded which). Every receptor here comes from a woman aged 60-70 years who had been exposed to COVID-19. Each CDR3 is given with its conserved first and last residue. A D gene is named only where the DNA matches it firmly. Clone size appears in some rows only: once, few, many, or a class for an expanded clone.

TGTGCCAGCAGTCTACAGGGGAATGAAAAACTGTTTTTT | CASSLQGNEKLFF | TRBV12-3/TRBV12-4 | TRBD1 | - | TRBJ1-4
TGTGCCAGCAGCGAACAGACGCGTCAGCCCCAGCATTTT | CASSEQTRQPQHF | TRBV7-2 | - | - | TRBJ1-5
TGTGCCAGCAGTTCAGGGGGCAGCAATCAGCCCCAGCATTTT | CASSSGGSNQPQHF | TRBV28 | TRBD1 | - | TRBJ1-5
TGTGCCAGCAGTTACGGGACAGCGAGCAATCAGCCCCAGCATTTT | CASSYGTASNQPQHF | TRBV6-6 | TRBD1 | - | TRBJ1-5
TGCGCCAGCAGTGGGAGTACACGGGGGGAGCAGTACTTC | CASSGSTRGEQYF | TRBV10-1 | - | - | TRBJ2-7
TGTGCCAGCAGGGAGCAAGGGGGCACTGAAGCTTTCTTT | CASREQGGTEAFF | TRBV12-3/TRBV12-4 | - | - | TRBJ1-1
TGTGCCAGTAGTCCCCGGGGGGGGAACTATGGCTACACCTTC | CASSPRGGNYGYTF | TRBV19 | - | many | TRBJ1-2
TGTGCCTGGAGTGTATTGGCTGGCTACACCTTC | CAWSVLAGYTF | TRBV30 | - | - | TRBJ1-2
TGTGCCACTGAGGTTGAGGGATCACCCCTCCACTTT | CATEVEGSPLHF | TRBV28 | - | - | TRBJ1-6
TGTGCCAGCAGCTTAGTGTCCGGGACAGGGAATCAGCCCCAGCATTTT | CASSLVSGTGNQPQHF | TRBV7-2 | TRBD1 | - | TRBJ1-5
TGTGCCAGTTATGGAGTTCCCTATGGCTACACCTTC | CASYGVPYGYTF | TRBV19 | - | - | TRBJ1-2
TGTGCCAGCAGCGTAGCAGGGTCTACCTACGAGCAGTACTTC | CASSVAGSTYEQYF | TRBV9 | - | - | TRBJ2-7
TGTGCCAGCAGTCTCCAGGGAATTGCTGAAGCTTTCTTT | CASSLQGIAEAFF | TRBV12-3/TRBV12-4 | - | once | TRBJ1-1
TGTGCCAGCAGCGTAGTCAAGCAGGGGGCGGTAACTGAAGCTTTCTTT | CASSVVKQGAVTEAFF | TRBV9 | TRBD1 | - | TRBJ1-1
TGTGCCAGCAGCTTAGTTCCAGGGACCTACGAGCAGTACTTC | CASSLVPGTYEQYF | TRBV7-9 | - | - | TRBJ2-7
TGTGCCAGCAGTAACAGGGTCGAAGAAAAACTGTTTTTT | CASSNRVEEKLFF | TRBV6-5 | - | - | TRBJ1-4
TGTGCCAGTAGTATAGATGGCGGGAGGGCCGGTTTTCAGTTCTTC | CASSIDGGRAGFQFF | TRBV19 | TRBD2 | - | TRBJ2-1
TGTGCCACCAGTGATCTAAAGGAGGGCCGCTACGAGCAGTACTTC | CATSDLKEGRYEQYF | TRBV24-1 | - | - | TRBJ2-7
TGTGCCAGCTCACCCCAGTCCGGGGGCGAGCAGTACTTC | CASSPQSGGEQYF | TRBV18 | - | - | TRBJ2-7
TGTGCCAGCAGCGACCCCCGCGGGCCCAACAATGAGCAGTTCTTC | CASSDPRGPNNEQFF | TRBV9 | - | - | TRBJ2-1
TGTGCCAGCAGCTTAGCATGGTCAGATCAGCCCCAGCATTTT | CASSLAWSDQPQHF | TRBV11-2 | - | once | TRBJ1-5
TGTGCCAGCAGGGTCTCCTTGGAGGGCTACACCTTC | CASRVSLEGYTF | TRBV12-3/TRBV12-4 | - | - | TRBJ1-2